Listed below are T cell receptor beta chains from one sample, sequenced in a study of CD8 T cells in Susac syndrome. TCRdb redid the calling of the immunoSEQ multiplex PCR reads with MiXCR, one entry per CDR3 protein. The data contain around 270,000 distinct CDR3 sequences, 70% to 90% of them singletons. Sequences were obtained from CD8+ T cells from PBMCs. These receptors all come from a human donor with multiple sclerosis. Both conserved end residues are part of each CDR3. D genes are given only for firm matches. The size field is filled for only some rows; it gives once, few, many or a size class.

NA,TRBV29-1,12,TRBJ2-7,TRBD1,CSAGGQDYEQYF,TGCAGCGCAGGCGGACAGGACTACGAGCAGTACTTC
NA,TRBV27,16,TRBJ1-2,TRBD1,CASSLKGAGLLDGYTF,TGTGCCAGCAGTTTAAAGGGGGCCGGCTTGTTAGATGGCTACACCTTC
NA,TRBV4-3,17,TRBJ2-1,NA,CASSQEGAASSYNEQFF,TGCGCCAGCAGCCAAGAAGGGGCGGCTAGCTCCTACAATGAGCAGTTCTTC
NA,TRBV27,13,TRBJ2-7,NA,CASSLSPDGEQYF,TGTGCCAGCAGTTTAAGTCCCGACGGCGAGCAGTACTTC
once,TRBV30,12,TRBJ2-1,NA,CAWSPARDEQFF,TGTGCCTGGAGTCCTGCCCGTGATGAGCAGTTCTTC
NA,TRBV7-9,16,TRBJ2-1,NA,CASSLGPATDYNEQFF,TGTGCCAGCAGCTTAGGTCCAGCGACGGATTACAATGAGCAGTTCTTC
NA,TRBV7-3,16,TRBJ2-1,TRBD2,CASSLGAGGPVNEQFF,TGTGCCAGCAGCTTAGGAGCGGGAGGGCCGGTCAATGAGCAGTTCTTC
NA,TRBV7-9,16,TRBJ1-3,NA,CASSFSEGLPGNTIYF,TGTGCCAGCAGCTTTTCCGAGGGTTTGCCTGGAAACACCATATATTTT
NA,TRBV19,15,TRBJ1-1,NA,CASSNLGDMNTEAFF,TGTGCCAGTAGTAATCTCGGGGACATGAACACTGAAGCTTTCTTT
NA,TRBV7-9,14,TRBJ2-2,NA,CASSRSGVDGELFF,TGTGCCAGCAGCCGTTCAGGGGTTGACGGGGAGCTGTTTTTT
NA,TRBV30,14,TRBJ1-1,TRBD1,CAWSVLTGRTEAFF,TGTGCCTGGAGTGTACTGACAGGGCGAACTGAAGCTTTCTTT
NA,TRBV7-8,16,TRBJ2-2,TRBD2,CASSLGLAGSSGELFF,TGTGCCAGCAGCTTAGGACTAGCGGGGTCCTCCGGGGAGCTGTTTTTT
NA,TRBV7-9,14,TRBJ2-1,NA,CASSFPDWGNEQFF,TGTGCCAGCAGCTTTCCGGACTGGGGGAATGAGCAGTTCTTC
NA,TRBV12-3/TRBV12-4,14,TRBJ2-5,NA,CASSLGLVGETQYF,TGTGCCAGCAGTTTAGGACTAGTCGGAGAGACCCAGTACTTC
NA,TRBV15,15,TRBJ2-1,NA,CATSPGDSSYNEQFF,TGTGCCACCTCCCCGGGGGACAGCTCCTACAATGAGCAGTTCTTC
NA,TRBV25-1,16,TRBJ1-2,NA,CASSENGPYGAYGYTF,TGTGCCAGCAGTGAAAATGGTCCCTACGGCGCCTATGGCTACACCTTC
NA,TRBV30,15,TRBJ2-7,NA,CAWSAMTGGFYEQYF,TGTGCCTGGAGTGCTATGACTGGAGGTTTTTACGAGCAGTACTTC
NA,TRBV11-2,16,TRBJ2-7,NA,CASSSYGQIFYYEQYF,TGTGCCAGCAGTTCCTACGGACAGATTTTCTACTACGAGCAGTACTTC
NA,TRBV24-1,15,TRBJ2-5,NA,CATSGPRNTGETQYF,TGTGCCACTTCGGGACCCCGGAATACAGGGGAGACCCAGTACTTC
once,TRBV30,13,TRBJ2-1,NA,CAWSAMEHNEQFF,TGTGCCTGGAGTGCCATGGAACACAATGAGCAGTTCTTC
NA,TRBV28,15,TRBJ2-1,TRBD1,CASSFQGTGYNEQFF,TGTGCCAGCAGCTTTCAAGGGACAGGGTACAATGAGCAGTTCTTC
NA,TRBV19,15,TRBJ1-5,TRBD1,CASSPMSQGNQPQHF,TGTGCCAGTAGTCCCATGTCACAGGGGAATCAGCCCCAGCATTTT
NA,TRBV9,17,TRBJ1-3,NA,CASSVAAADPSGNTIYF,TGTGCCAGCAGCGTAGCCGCCGCGGACCCCTCTGGAAACACCATATATTTT
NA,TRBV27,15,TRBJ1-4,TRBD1,CASSPGTGLYEKLFF,TGTGCCAGCAGTCCCGGGACAGGGTTATACGAAAAACTGTTTTTT
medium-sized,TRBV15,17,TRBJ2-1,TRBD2,CATSRDVRTSGSDEQFF,TGTGCCACCAGCAGAGATGTTCGGACTAGCGGGAGCGATGAGCAGTTCTTC
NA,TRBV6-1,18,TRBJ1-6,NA,CASSLISPGQRYNSPLHF,TGTGCCAGCAGCTTGATCTCCCCGGGACAACGTTATAATTCACCCCTCCACTTT
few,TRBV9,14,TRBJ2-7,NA,CASSGGLPSYEQYF,TGTGCCAGCAGCGGGGGACTTCCCTCCTACGAGCAGTACTTC
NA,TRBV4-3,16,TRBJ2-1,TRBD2,CASSQGVAGTYNEQFF,TGCGCCAGCAGCCAAGGAGTAGCGGGTACCTACAATGAGCAGTTCTTC
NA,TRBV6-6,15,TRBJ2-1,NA,CASSRPAETYNEQFF,TGTGCCAGCAGTCGCCCAGCGGAAACTTACAATGAGCAGTTCTTC
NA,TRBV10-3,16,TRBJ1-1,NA,CAISESPGSLNTEAFF,TGTGCCATCAGTGAGTCGCCGGGCAGCCTGAACACTGAAGCTTTCTTT
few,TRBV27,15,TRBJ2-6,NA,CASSWGNSGANVLTF,TGTGCCAGCAGTTGGGGGAACTCTGGGGCCAACGTCCTGACTTTC
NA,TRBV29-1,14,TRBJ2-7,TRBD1,CSVGGVGGGYEQYF,TGCAGCGTTGGAGGTGTAGGGGGCGGCTACGAGCAGTACTTC
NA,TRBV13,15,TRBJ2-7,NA,CASSSREVVAYEQYF,TGTGCCAGCAGCTCACGTGAGGTAGTCGCATACGAGCAGTACTTC
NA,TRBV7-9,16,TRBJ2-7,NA,CASSLAPDSPSWEQYF,TGTGCCAGCAGCTTAGCCCCGGACTCGCCTTCGTGGGAGCAGTACTTC
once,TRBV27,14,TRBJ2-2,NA,CASSLIGRAGELFF,TGTGCCAGCAGTTTGATAGGGAGAGCCGGGGAGCTGTTTTTT
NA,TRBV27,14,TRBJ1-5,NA,CASSAGRGNQPQHF,TGTGCCAGCAGTGCCGGGAGGGGCAATCAGCCCCAGCATTTT
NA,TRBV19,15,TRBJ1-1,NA,CASSIGLRLIDEAFF,TGTGCCAGTAGTATCGGTCTCAGGCTCATTGATGAAGCTTTCTTT